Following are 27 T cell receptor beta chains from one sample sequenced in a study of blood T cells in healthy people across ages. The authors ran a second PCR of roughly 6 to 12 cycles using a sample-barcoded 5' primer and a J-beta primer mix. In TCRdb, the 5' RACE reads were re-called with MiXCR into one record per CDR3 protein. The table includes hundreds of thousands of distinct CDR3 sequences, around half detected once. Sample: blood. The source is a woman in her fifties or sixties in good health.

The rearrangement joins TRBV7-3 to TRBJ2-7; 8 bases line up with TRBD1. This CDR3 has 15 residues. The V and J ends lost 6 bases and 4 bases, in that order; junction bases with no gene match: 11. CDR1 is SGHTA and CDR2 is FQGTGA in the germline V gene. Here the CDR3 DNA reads TGTGCCAGCAGTCTCCTGACAGGGGAGAGATACGAGCAGTACTTC. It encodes CASSLLTGERYEQYF.

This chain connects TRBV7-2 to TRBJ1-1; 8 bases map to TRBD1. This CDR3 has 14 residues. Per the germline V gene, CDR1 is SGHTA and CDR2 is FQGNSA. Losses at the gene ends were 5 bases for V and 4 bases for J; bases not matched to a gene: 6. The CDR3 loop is CASSDRGRSTEAFF. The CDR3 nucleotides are TGTGCCAGCAGCGACAGGGGAAGGAGCACTGAAGCTTTCTTT. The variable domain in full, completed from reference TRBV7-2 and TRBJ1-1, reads GAGVSQSPSNKVTEKGKDVELRCDPISGHTALYWYRQSLGQGLEFLIYFQGNSAPDKSGLPSDRFSAERTGGSVSTLTIQRTQQEDSAVYLCASSDRGRSTEAFFGQGTRLTVV.

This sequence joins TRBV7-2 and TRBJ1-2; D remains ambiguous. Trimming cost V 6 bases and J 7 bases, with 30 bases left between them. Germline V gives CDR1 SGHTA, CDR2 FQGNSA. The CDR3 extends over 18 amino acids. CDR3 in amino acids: CASSPTLVRQRHTSGYTF. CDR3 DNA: TGTGCCAGCAGTCCGACTCTCGTGCGTCAAAGGCATACCTCTGGCTACACCTTC.

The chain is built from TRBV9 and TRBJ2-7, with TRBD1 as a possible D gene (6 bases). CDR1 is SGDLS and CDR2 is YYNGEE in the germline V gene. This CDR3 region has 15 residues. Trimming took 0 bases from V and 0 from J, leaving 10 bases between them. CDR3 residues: CASSVGGQSSYEQYF. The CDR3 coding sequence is TGTGCCAGCAGCGTAGGGGGGCAAAGCTCCTACGAGCAGTACTTC.

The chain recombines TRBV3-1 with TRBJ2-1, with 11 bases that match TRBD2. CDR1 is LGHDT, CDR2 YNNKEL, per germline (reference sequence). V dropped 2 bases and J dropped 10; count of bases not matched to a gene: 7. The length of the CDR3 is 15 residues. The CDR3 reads CASSQRTSGRNEQFF. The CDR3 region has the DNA TGTGCCAGCAGCCAACGTACTAGCGGGAGAAACGAGCAGTTCTTC.

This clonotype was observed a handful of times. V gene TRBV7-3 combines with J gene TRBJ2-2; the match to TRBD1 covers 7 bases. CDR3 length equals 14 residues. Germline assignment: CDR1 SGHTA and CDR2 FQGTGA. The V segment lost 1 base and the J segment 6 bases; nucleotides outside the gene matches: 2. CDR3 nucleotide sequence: TGTGCCAGCAGCTTAAACAGGGGTGCCGGGGAGCTGTTTTTT. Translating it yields CASSLNRGAGELFF.

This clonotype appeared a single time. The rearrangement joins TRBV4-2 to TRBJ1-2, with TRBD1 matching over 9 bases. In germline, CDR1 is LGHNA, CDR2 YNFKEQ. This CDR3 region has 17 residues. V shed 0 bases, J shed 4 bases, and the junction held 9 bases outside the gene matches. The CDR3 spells CASSQDGTGFDPYGYTF. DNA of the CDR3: TGTGCCAGCAGCCAAGATGGGACAGGGTTCGACCCCTATGGCTACACCTTC.

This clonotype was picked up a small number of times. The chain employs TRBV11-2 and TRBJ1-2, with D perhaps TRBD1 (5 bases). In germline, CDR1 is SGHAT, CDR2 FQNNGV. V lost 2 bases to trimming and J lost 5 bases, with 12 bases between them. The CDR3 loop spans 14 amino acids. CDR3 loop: CASSLSTGPYGYTF. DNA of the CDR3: TGTGCCAGCAGCTTATCAACAGGCCCTTATGGCTACACCTTC.

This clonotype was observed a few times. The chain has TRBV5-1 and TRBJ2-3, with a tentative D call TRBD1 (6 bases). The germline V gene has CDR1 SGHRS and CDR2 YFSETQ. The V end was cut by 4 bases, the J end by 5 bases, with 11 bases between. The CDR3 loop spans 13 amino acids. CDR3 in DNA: TGCGCCAGCAGCCAACAGGGTGGAGATACGCAGTATTTT. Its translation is CASSQQGGDTQYF.

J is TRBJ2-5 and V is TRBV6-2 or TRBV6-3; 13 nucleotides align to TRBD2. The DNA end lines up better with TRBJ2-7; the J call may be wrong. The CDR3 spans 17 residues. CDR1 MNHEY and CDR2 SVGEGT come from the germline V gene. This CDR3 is CASSSGALGLAGHEQYF. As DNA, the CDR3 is TGTGCCAGCAGTTCGGGCGCCCTGGGACTAGCGGGACACGAGCAGTACTTC.

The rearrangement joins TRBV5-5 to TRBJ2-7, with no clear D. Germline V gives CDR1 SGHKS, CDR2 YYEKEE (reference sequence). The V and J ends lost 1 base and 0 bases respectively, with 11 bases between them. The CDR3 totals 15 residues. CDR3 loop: CASSLSASRSYEQYF. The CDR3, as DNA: TGTGCCAGCAGCTTGAGTGCATCACGCTCCTACGAGCAGTACTTC.

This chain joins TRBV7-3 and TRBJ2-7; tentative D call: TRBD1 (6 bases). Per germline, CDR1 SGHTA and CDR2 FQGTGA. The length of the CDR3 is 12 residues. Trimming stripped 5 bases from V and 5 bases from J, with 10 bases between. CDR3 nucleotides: TGTGCCAGCAGCACAGGGTTAGACGAGCAGTACTTC. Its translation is CASSTGLDEQYF.

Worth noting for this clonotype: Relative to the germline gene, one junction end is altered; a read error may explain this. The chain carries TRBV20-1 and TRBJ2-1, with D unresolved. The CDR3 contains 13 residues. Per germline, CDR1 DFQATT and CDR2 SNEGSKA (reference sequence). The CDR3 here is CSARDTIYNEQFF. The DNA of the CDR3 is TGCAGTGCTAGAGATACGATCTACAATGAGCAGTTCTTT.

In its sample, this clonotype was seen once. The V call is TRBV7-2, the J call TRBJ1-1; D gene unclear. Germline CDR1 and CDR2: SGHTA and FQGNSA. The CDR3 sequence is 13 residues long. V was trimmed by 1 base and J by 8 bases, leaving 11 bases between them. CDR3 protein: CASSLDVGREAFF. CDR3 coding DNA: TGTGCCAGCAGCTTAGACGTAGGACGGGAAGCTTTCTTT.

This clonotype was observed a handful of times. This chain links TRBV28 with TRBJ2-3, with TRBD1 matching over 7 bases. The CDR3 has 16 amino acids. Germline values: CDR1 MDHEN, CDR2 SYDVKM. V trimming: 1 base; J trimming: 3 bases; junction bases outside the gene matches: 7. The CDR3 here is CASSLSDRDETDTQYF. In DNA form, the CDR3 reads TGTGCCAGCAGTTTATCCGACAGGGATGAGACAGATACGCAGTATTTT.

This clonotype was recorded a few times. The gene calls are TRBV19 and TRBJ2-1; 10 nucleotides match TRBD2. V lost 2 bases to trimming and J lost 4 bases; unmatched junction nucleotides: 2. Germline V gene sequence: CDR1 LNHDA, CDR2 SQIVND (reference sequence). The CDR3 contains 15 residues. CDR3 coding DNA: TGTGCCAGTAGTATAACTAGCGGGGAATACAATGAGCAGTTCTTC. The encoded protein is CASSITSGEYNEQFF.

CDR3 amino acids: CASQPQLAANEQFF. CDR3 bases: TGTGCCAGTCAACCCCAACTAGCGGCTAATGAGCAGTTCTTC. This chain connects TRBV12-3 or TRBV12-4 to TRBJ2-1; 8 nucleotides agree with TRBD2. The CDR3 is 14 amino acids. Losses at the gene ends were 9 bases for V and 7 bases for J; bases not matched to a gene: 11.

The CDR3 is CASSQVVAGDYEQYF. The CDR3 nucleotides are TGCGCCAGCAGCCAAGTTGTGGCGGGAGATTACGAGCAGTACTTC. The V gene is TRBV4-3, the J gene TRBJ2-7; 7 bases agree with TRBD2. The germline V gene has CDR1 LGHNA and CDR2 YSLEER. The ends lost 1 base at V and 4 bases at J; junction bases unmatched: 7. The CDR3 has 15 residues.

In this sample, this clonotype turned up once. CDR3 nucleotide sequence: TGTGCCAGCTCAATGGGACAATCCGAACCCTACGAGCAGTACTTC. It translates to CASSMGQSEPYEQYF. The rearrangement joins TRBV18 to TRBJ2-7, with D possibly TRBD1 on 6 matching bases. Between the trimmed V and J ends, which lost 5 bases and 2 bases, there was a span of 16 bases. Germline CDR1 is KGHSH and CDR2 is LQKENI. This CDR3 spans 15 amino acids.

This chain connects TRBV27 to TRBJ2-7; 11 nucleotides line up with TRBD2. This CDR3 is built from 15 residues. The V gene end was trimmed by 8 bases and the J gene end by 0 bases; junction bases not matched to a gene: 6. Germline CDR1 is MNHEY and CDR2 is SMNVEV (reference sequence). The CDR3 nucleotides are TGTGCCAGCGGTCCGGGACTAGCGGTCTCCTACGAGCAGTACTTC. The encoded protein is CASGPGLAVSYEQYF.

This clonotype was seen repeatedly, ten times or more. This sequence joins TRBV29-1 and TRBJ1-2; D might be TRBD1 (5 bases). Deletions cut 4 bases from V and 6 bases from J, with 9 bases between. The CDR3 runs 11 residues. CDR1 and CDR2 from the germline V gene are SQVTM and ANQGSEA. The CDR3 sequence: CSVGGNDGYTF. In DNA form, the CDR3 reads TGCAGCGTTGGGGGGAACGATGGCTACACCTTC.

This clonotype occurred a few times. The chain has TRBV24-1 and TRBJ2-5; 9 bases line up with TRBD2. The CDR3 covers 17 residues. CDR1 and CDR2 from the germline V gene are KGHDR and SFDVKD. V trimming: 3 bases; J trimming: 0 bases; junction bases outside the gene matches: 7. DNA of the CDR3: TGTGCCACCAGTGATGTAGTGGCGGGAGGGAACCAAGAGACCCAGTACTTC. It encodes CATSDVVAGGNQETQYF.

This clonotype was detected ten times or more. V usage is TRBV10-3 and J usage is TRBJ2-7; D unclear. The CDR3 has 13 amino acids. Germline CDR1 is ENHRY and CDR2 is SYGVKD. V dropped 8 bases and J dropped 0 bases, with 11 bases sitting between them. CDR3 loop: CAIAPPNSYEQYF. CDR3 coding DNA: TGTGCCATCGCACCCCCCAACTCCTACGAGCAGTACTTC.

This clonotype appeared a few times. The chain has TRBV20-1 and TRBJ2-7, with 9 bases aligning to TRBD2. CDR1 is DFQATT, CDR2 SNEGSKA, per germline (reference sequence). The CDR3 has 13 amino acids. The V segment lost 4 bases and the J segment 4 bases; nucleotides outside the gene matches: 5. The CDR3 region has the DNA TGCAGTGCTATGGGCGGGAGGGGGTACGAGCAGTACTTC. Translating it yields CSAMGGRGYEQYF.

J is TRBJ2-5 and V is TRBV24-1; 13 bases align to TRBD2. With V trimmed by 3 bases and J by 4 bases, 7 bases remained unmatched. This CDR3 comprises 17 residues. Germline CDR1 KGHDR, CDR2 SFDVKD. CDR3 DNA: TGTGCCACCAGTGATCCGACTAGCGGGAGGCCACCAGAGACCCAGTACTTC. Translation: CATSDPTSGRPPETQYF.

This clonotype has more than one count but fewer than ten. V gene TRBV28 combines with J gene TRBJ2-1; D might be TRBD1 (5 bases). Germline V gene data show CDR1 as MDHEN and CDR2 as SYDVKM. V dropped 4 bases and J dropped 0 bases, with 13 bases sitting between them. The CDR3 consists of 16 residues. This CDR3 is CASSSPRTRSYNEQFF. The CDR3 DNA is TGTGCCAGCAGTTCACCCAGGACACGCTCCTACAATGAGCAGTTCTTC.

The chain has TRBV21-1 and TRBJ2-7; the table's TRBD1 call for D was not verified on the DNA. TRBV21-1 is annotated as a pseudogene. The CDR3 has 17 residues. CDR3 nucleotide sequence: TGTGCCAGCAGCAAAAGGGTAAGGGGGGCTAGCTCCTACGAGCAGTACTTC. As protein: CASSKRVRGASSYEQYF.